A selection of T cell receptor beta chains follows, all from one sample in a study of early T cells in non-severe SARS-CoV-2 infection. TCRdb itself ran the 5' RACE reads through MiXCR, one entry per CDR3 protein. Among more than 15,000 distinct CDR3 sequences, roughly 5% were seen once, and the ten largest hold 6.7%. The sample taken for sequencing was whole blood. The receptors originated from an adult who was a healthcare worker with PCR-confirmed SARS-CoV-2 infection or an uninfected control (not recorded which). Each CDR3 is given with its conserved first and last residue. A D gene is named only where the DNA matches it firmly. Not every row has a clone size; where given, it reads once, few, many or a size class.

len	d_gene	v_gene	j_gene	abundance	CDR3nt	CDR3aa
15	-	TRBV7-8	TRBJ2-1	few	TGTGCCAGCACCCAGGACGGGACTGTTTACAATGAGCAGTTCTTC	CASTQDGTVYNEQFF
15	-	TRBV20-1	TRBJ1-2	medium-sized	TGCAGTGCTAGAGGTACTGCCAGCCCAAACTATGGCTACACCTTC	CSARGTASPNYGYTF
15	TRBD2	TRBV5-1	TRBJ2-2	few	TGCGCCAGCAGTCGCAGGACTAGCGACACCGGGGAGCTGTTTTTT	CASSRRTSDTGELFF
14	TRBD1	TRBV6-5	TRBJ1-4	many	TGTGCCAGCAGTTCTCCAGGGGGATTTGAAAAACTGTTTTTT	CASSSPGGFEKLFF
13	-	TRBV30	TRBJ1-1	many	TGTGCCTGGAGTAAGGGTTTTAACACTGAAGCTTTCTTT	CAWSKGFNTEAFF
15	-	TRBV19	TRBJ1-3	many	TGTGCCAGTAGTGTGACAGTGATCTCCGGAAACACCATATATTTT	CASSVTVISGNTIYF
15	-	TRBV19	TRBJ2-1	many	TGTGCCAGTAGTATAATCCATTACTCCTACAATGAGCAGTTCTTC	CASSIIHYSYNEQFF
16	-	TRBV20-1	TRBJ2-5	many	TGCAGTGCTAGTGACGGGAGAGGGATAGTGTCAGAGACCCAGTACTTC	CSASDGRGIVSETQYF
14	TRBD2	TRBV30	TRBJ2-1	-	TGTGCCTGGAGTTGGACTAGCGGGAGGAATGAGCAGTTCTTC	CAWSWTSGRNEQFF
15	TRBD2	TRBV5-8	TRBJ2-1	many	TGTGCCAGCAGCTTGGGCGGGAGTTCCTACAATGAGCAGTTCTTC	CASSLGGSSYNEQFF
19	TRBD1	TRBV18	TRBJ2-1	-	TGTGCCAGCTCACCACCCTCGGAATTCGGGACAGGGATGTACAATGAGCAGTTCTTC	CASSPPSEFGTGMYNEQFF
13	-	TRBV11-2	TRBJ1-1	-	TGTGCCAGCACACCGAAAGTAGGAACTGAAGCTTTCTTT	CASTPKVGTEAFF
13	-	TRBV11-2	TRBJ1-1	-	TGTGCCAGCAGCTTCGGAGGGACTACTGAAGCTTTCTTT	CASSFGGTTEAFF
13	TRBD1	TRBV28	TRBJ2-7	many	TGTGCCAGCACAGAACAGGGGTCCTACGAGCAGTACTTC	CASTEQGSYEQYF
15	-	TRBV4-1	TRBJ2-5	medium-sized	TGCGCCAGCAGCCAAAACGCGCGGACAGAAGAGACCCAGTACTTC	CASSQNARTEETQYF
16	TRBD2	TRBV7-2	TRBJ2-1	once	TGTGCCAGCAGCCAAGCAGTCGGACTAGCGGGGTTCATGGCGTTCTTC	CASSQAVGLAGFMAFF
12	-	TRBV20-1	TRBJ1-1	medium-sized	TGCAGTGCGGGAAGGGGGGACACTGAAGCTTTCTTT	CSAGRGDTEAFF
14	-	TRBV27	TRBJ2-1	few	TGTGCCAGCAGTGACAGTGGACAGAGCAATGAGCAGTTCTTC	CASSDSGQSNEQFF
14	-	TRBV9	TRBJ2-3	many	TGTGCCAGCAGCGTAGGCGGGAGCACAGATACGCAGTATTTT	CASSVGGSTDTQYF
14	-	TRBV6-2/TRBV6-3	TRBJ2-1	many	TGTGCCAGCAGTTACTCCCCGGACAACAATGAGCAGTTCTTC	CASSYSPDNNEQFF
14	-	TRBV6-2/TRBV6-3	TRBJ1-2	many	TGTGCCAGCAGTTACTCGTGGGTCGCGGATGGCTACACCTTC	CASSYSWVADGYTF
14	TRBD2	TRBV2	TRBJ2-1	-	TGTGCCAGCAGTGAAGGCGGGAGGGCCTATGAGCAGTTCTTC	CASSEGGRAYEQFF
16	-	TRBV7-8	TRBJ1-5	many	TGTGCCAGCAGCCGGGAAAAACAGGCAAGCAATCAGCCCCAGCATTTT	CASSREKQASNQPQHF
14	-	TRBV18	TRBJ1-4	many	TGTGCCAGCTCACCACCGGCCGGAAATGAAAAACTGTTTTTT	CASSPPAGNEKLFF
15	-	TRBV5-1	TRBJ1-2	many	TGCGCCAGCAGCTTGGGGCAGGGCACTAACTATGGCTACACCTTC	CASSLGQGTNYGYTF
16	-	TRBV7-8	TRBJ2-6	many	TGTGCCAGCAGCTTACTGGGGGCAGCTGGGGCCAACGTCCTGACTTTC	CASSLLGAAGANVLTF
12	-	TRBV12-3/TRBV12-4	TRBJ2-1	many	TGTGCCAGCAGTTCTGACTCTTATGAGCAGTTCTTC	CASSSDSYEQFF
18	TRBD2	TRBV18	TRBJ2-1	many	TGTGCCAGCTCACTATGGACTAGCGGGAGCAGCCGCTACAATGAGCAGTTCTTC	CASSLWTSGSSRYNEQFF
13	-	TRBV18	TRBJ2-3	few	TGTGCCAGCTCACTGACCGTCGGGGATACGCAGTATTTT	CASSLTVGDTQYF
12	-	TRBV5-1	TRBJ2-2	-	TGCGCCAGCAGCTTAGAGGGCGGGGAGCTGTTTTTT	CASSLEGGELFF
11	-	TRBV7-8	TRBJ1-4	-	TGTGCCAGCAGCTACAATGAAAAACTGTTTTTT	CASSYNEKLFF
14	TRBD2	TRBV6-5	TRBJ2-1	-	TGTGCCAGCACACCGGGAGGGCCTTACGGTGAGCAGTTCTTC	CASTPGGPYGEQFF
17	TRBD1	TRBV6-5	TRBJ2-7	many	TGTGCCAGCAGTTACGGGGCACCCGGGACAGCTTCCTACGAGCAGTACTTC	CASSYGAPGTASYEQYF
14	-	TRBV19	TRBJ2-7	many	TGTGCCAGTAGTTACGGGACGGCAAACTACGAGCAGTACTTC	CASSYGTANYEQYF
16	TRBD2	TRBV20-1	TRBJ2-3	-	TGCAGTGCTAGAGATGGGCCTAGCGGGATCACAGATACGCAGTATTTT	CSARDGPSGITDTQYF
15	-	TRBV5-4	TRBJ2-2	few	TGTGCCAGCAGCGTTCCCGGGACGGACACCGGGGAGCTGTTTTTT	CASSVPGTDTGELFF
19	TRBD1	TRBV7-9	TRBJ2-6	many	TGTGCCAGCAGCTTGCTGACGGGACAGGGGGCAGCAGGGGCCAACGTCCTGACTTTC	CASSLLTGQGAAGANVLTF
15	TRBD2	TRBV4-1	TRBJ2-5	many	TGCGCCAGCAGCCAGGCACGGCGGGAGGTTGAGACCCAGTACTTC	CASSQARREVETQYF
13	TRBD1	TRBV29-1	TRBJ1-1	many	TGCAGCGCTGCGGGACAGCCTCTCACTGAAGCTTTCTTT	CSAAGQPLTEAFF
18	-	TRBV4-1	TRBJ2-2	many	TGCGCCAGCAGCCATACATTCGGGACACTAGTCTTCACCGGGGAGCTGTTTTTT	CASSHTFGTLVFTGELFF
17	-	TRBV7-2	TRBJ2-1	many	TGTGCCAGCAGCTTATTCCAGGGGCGTAGCCCCGGCGGAGAGCAGTTCTTC	CASSLFQGRSPGGEQFF
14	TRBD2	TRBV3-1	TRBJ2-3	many	TGTGCCAGCAGAAGCGGGAGGGCCGAAGATACGCAGTATTTT	CASRSGRAEDTQYF
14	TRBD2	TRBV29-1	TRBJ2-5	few	TGCAGCGTTACGGCGGGAGACATCCAAGAGACCCAGTACTTC	CSVTAGDIQETQYF
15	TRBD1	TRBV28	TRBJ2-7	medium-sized	TGTGCCAGCCGCAGAAGGGACAGGGGTTCGCACGAGCAGTACTTC	CASRRRDRGSHEQYF
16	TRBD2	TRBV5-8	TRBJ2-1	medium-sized	TGTGCCAGCAGCCGACTAGCGGGGGTCTCCTACAATGAGCAGTTCTTC	CASSRLAGVSYNEQFF
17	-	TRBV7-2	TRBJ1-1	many	TGTGCCAGCAGCTTAGAGAGGGGAAAAGGGACGGCCCATGAAGCTTTCTTT	CASSLERGKGTAHEAFF
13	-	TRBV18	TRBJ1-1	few	TGTGCCAGCTCACCATCCCGGGGCACTGAAGCTTTCTTT	CASSPSRGTEAFF
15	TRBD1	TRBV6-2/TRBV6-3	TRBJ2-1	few	TGTGCCAGCAGTCGAGGGGACAGGGAAATCGATGAGCAGTTCTTC	CASSRGDREIDEQFF
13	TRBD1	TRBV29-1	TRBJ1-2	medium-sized	TGCAGCGTTTCAGGGGGCGCGTCTAATGGCTACACCTTC	CSVSGGASNGYTF
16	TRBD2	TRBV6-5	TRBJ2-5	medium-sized	TGTGCCAGCAGTTACTCGGGCGGGAGGGCCAGCGAGACCCAGTACTTC	CASSYSGGRASETQYF